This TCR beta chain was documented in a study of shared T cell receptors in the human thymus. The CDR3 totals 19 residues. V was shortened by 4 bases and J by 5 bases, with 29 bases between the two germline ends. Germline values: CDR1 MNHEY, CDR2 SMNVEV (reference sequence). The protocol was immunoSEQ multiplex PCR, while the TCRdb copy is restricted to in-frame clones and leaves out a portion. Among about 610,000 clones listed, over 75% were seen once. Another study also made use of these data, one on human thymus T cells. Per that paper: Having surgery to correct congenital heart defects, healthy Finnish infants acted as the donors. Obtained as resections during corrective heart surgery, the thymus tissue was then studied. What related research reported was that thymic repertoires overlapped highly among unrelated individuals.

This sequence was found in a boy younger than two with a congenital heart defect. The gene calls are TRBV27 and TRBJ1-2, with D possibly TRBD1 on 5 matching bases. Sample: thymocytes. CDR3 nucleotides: TGTGCCAGCAGTTCTTCAAGGGAGGCAGAGGGGATGATATGGTATGGCTACACCTTC. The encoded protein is CASSSSREAEGMIWYGYTF.